This passage covers 6 T cell receptor beta chains from one sample sequenced in a study of T cell responses to AZD1222 COVID-19 vaccine. Measured with immunoSEQ multiplex PCR; TCRdb has only the in-frame clones, and not every one. The profile covers around 110,000 clones, with about nine tenths appearing a single time and 5.5% to 7% taken by the ten largest. The sample in question was peripheral blood, obtained 28 days after the second AZD1222 dose. These receptors were collected from an adult who received the AZD1222 COVID-19 vaccine.

The chain employs TRBV27 and TRBJ2-2; D is uncertain. Trimming shortened V by 0 bases and J by 6 bases, and 8 bases separated the two germline ends. The CDR3 is 14 amino acids. Germline CDR1 MNHEY, CDR2 SMNVEV (reference sequence). CDR3 loop: CASSLSGWPGELFF. The CDR3 coding sequence is TGTGCCAGCAGTTTATCGGGCTGGCCCGGGGAGCTGTTTTTT.

This chain connects TRBV6-5 to TRBJ2-7; possible D gene TRBD2, 6 bases. Germline lookup yields CDR1 MNHEY and CDR2 SVGAGI. V was clipped by 8 bases and J by 0 bases, with 11 bases between them. The CDR3 runs to 13 residues. The CDR3 spells CASALTSSYEQYF. CDR3 coding DNA: TGTGCCAGCGCCCTGACTAGCTCCTACGAGCAGTACTTC.

This sequence joins TRBV13 and TRBJ2-7, with TRBD2 matching over 8 bases. Germline values: CDR1 PRHDT, CDR2 FYEKMQ (reference sequence). The CDR3 loop spans 19 amino acids. With V trimmed by 2 bases and J by 0 bases, 15 bases remained unmatched. CDR3 coding DNA: TGTGCCAGCAGCTTAAATCCCCGGCTAGCGGGCCTTTACTCCTACGAGCAGTACTTC. Translating gives CASSLNPRLAGLYSYEQYF.

The genes are TRBV3-1 (or the pseudogene TRBV3-2) and TRBJ2-6; unclear D gene. Deletions cut 4 bases from V and 2 bases from J, with 6 bases between. Germline V gives CDR1 LGHDT, CDR2 YNNKEL (reference sequence). This CDR3 contains 14 residues. Here the CDR3 reads CASSPYTGANVLTF. The CDR3 bases are TGTGCCAGCAGCCCTTATACTGGGGCCAACGTCCTGACTTTC.

This clone appeared once. The chain is built from TRBV10-1 and TRBJ1-1; no reliable D call. Trimming shortened V by 2 bases and J by 6 bases, and 13 bases separated the two germline ends. Germline lookup yields CDR1 WNHNN and CDR2 SYGVQD (reference sequence). The CDR3 is 14 residues long. The CDR3 reads CASSEGPRGSEAFF. CDR3 nucleotides: TGCGCCAGCAGTGAGGGCCCGCGAGGCTCTGAAGCTTTCTTT.

The chain couples TRBV7-9 to TRBJ1-2, with D perhaps matching TRBD1 (5 bases). Deletions cut 6 bases from V and 6 bases from J, with 14 bases between. Germline CDR1 is SEHNR and CDR2 is FQNEAQ (reference sequence). CDR3 size: 13 residues. CDR3 sequence reads: CASSILRDHGYTF. The CDR3 region has the DNA TGTGCCAGCAGTATTCTCCGGGACCATGGCTACACCTTC.